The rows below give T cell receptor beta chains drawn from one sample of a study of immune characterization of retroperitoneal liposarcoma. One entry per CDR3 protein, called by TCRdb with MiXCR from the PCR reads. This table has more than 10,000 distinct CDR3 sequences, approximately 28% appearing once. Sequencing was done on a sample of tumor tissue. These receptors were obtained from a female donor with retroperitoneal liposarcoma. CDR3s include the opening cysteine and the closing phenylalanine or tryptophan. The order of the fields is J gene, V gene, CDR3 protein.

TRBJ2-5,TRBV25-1,CASSDPRGAGETQYF
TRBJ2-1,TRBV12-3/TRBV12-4,CASSSRFEGNEQFF
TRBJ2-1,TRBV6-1,CASSRTMGGHYNEQFF
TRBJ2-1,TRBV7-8,CASSQQSGGRYNEQFF
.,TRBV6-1,CASGNTGSTDYNEQYF
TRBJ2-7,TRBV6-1,CASSHRDGDYEQYF
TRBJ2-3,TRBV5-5,CASSAGTSGRITDTQYF
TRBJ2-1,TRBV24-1,CATSDPGTGYNEQFF
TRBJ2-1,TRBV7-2,CASSYRGAGAKNIQFF
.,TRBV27,CASSQTGSSYEQYF
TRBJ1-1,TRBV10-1,CASSEGQGPNTEAFF
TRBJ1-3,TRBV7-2,CASSLLQGAAGNTIYF
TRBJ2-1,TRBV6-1,CASKVSGGGDEQFF
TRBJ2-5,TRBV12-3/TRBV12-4,CASRVGLAGQETQYF
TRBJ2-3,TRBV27,CASRRTGGLTDTQYF
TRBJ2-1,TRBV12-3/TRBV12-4,CASSPGGDLETQFF
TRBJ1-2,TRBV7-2,CASRGGSVNYGYTF
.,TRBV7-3,CASSPRTGGVETQYF
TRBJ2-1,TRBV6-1,CASRVDRSVSNEQFF
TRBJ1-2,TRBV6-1,CASSAGTGTGSYGYTF
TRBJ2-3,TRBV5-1,CASSLGDRSFTDEQYF
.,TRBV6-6,CASSPGPHEQYF
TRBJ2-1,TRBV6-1,CASTATLNNEQFF
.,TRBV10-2,CASSDPGRGQQYF
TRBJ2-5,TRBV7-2,CASSSGTGGIETQYF
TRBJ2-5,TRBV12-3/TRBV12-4,CASSPRTSTYLRETQYF
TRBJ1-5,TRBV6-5,CASSYSYVAGNQPQHF
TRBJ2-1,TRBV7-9,CASSLAGQGNNEQFF
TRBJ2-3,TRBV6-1,CASSLRTDTQYF
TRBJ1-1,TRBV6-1,CASRSRGYTEAFF
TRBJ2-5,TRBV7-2,CASSLGPHNEQYF
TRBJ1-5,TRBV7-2,CASSLDATTSRETQHF
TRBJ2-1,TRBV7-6,CASSLASGLDEQFF
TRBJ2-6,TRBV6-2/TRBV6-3,CASREGQGAVGANVLTF
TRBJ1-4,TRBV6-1,CASSEFGGGLNEKLFF
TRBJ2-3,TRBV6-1,CASSEREGTVTDTQYF
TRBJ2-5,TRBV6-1,CASSPTSGGAREQYF
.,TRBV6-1,CASRNIRGGEGKQYF
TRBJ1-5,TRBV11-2,CASSLGAGVDNQPQHF
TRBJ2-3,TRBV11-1,CASSYGRTSLPLDTQYF
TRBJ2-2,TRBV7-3,CASRTLGGELFF
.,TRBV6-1,CATSPGGYEQYF
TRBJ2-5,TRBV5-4,CASSLGTGRTIQETQYF
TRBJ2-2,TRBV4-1,CASSLGPLNTGELFF
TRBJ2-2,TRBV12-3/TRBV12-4,CASTKGQGLPGELFF
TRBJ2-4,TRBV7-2,CASRPGTWKNIQYF
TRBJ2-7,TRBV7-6,CASSTGGLSYEQYF